This TCR beta chain was captured in a study of cytomegalovirus exposure and HLA in healthy donors. Broader study findings: Among the sequence variants, a highly shared cluster was likely an artifact of sequencing. Reports credit the classifier with highly specific, highly sensitive diagnosis of cytomegalovirus status. Sequencing depth roughly uniform across donors was assumed in presence/absence analyses. Within a later analysis, the majority of CMV-associated TCR beta chains appeared HLA-restricted.

In the PCR, 60 Vbeta and 13 Jbeta primers were used. This table comes from immunoSEQ multiplex PCR, and its TCRdb copy is limited to in-frame clones, with some not included. This table holds some 150,000 clones, 80% found once. This clone was found a few times. What it binds is unknown. The CDR3 runs 16 residues. The V segment lost 4 bases and the J segment 3 bases; nucleotides outside the gene matches: 8. CDR1 is SGHNT, CDR2 YYREEE, per germline (reference sequence). The rearrangement links TRBV5-4 to TRBJ1-2; 11 positions match TRBD1. The clonotype was recovered from a woman aged 45-59 years in good health and CMV-seronegative. The specimen sequenced was PBMCs. The CDR3 DNA is TGTGCCAGCAGCGCCGGACAGGGGGCCGCTTACTATGGCTACACCTTC. It encodes CASSAGQGAAYYGYTF.